This T cell receptor (beta chain) is from a study of lymphopenia after photon versus proton radiotherapy. Study-wide results and limits: Only patients who died were analyzed for survival; proton advantage is unproven. Relative stability marked proton patients; photon patients lost diversity and naive cells. After lymphocyte nadir, photon-treated repertoires showed oligoclonal expansion, especially CD8+ Temra.

The table came from immunoSEQ multiplex PCR; TCRdb's copy has only in-frame clones and leaves some out. The sample has approximately 58,000 clones, around 82% seen once. The CDR3 has 13 amino acids. The V gene lost 10 bases and the J gene lost 2 bases, with 14 bases spanning the gap. The germline gives CDR1 MNHNS, CDR2 SASEGT. With regard to this clone: Its antigen is undetermined.

Sequences were derived from peripheral blood, sampled from a patient treated with photon-based radiotherapy. The receptor was derived from a man aged 45-65 years with gastric cancer. The rearrangement joins TRBV6-1 to TRBJ1-1, with D perhaps TRBD1 (5 bases). DNA of the CDR3: TGTGCCACCCAACACAGGTTAAACACTGAAGCTTTCTTT. This gives the protein CATQHRLNTEAFF.